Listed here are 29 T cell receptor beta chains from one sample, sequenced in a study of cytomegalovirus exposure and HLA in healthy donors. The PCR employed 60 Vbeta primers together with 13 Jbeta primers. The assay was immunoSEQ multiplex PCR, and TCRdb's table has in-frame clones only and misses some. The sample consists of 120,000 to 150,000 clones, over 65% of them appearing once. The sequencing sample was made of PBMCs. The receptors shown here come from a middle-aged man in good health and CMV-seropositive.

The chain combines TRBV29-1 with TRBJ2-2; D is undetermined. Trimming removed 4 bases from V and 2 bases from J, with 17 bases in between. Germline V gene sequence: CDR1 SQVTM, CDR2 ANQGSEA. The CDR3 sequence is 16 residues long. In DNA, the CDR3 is TGCAGCGTTGTGTCCCAAATGGGCCCTAACACCGGGGAGCTGTTTTTT. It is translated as CSVVSQMGPNTGELFF.

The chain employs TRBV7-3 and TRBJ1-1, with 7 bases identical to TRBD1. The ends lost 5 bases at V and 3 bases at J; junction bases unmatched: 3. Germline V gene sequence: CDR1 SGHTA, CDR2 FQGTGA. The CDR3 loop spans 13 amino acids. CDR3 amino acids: CASSIQGYTEAFF. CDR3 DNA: TGTGCCAGCAGCATACAGGGGTACACTGAAGCTTTCTTT.

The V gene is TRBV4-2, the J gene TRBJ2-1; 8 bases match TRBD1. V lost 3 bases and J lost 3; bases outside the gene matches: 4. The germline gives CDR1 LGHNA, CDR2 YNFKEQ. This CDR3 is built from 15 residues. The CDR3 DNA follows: TGTGCCAGCAGCCATTCGGGACAGGTCTACAATGAGCAGTTCTTC. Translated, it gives CASSHSGQVYNEQFF.

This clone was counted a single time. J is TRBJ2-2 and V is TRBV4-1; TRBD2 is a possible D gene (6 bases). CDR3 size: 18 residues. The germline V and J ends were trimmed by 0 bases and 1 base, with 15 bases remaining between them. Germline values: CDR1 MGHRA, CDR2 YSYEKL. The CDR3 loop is CASSQDRASVGNTGELFF. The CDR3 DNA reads TGCGCCAGCAGCCAAGATCGGGCTAGCGTCGGGAACACCGGGGAGCTGTTTTTT.

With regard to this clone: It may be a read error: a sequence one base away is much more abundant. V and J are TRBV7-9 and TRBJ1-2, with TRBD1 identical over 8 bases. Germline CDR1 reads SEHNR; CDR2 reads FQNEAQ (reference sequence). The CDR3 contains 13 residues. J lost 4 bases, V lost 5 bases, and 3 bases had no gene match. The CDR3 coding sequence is TGTGCCAGCAGCCCGGGACAGGTCTATGGCTACACCTTC. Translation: CASSPGQVYGYTF.

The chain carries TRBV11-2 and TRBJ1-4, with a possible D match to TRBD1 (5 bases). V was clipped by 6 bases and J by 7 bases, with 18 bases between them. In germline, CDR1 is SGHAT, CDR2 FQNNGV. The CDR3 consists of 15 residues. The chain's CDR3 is CASSRAGGGGEKLFF. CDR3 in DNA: TGTGCCAGCAGTCGAGCGGGGGGTGGAGGTGAAAAACTGTTTTTT.

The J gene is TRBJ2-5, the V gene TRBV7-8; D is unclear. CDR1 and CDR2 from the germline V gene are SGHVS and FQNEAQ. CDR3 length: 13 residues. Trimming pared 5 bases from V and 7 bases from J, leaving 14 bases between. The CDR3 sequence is CASSPPLSGTQYF. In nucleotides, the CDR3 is TGTGCCAGCAGCCCGCCCCTGTCCGGGACCCAGTACTTC.

The CDR3 loop reads CASSPRADRENTEAFF. The DNA for the CDR3 is TGTGCCAGCTCACCACGCGCGGACAGGGAGAACACTGAAGCTTTCTTT. V is TRBV18 and J is TRBJ1-1, with 8 nucleotides matching TRBD1. The ends lost 1 base at V and 1 base at J; junction bases unmatched: 5. Per germline, CDR1 KGHSH and CDR2 LQKENI. The CDR3 has 16 amino acids.

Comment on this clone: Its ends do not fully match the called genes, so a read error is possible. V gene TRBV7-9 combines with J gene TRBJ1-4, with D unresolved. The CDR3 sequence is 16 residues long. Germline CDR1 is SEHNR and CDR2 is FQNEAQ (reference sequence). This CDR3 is CSSSLATARTNEKLFF. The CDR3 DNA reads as TGTTCCAGCAGCTTAGCGACGGCCAGGACTAATGAAAAACTGTTTTTT.

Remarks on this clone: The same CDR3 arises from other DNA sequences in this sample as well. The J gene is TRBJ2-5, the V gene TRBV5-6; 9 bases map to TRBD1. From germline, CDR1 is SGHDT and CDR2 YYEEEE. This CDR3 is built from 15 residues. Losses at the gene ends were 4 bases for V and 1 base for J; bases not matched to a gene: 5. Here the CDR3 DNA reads TGTGCCAGCAGCCCGGACAGGGGACTCCAAGAGACCCAGTACTTC. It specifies CASSPDRGLQETQYF.

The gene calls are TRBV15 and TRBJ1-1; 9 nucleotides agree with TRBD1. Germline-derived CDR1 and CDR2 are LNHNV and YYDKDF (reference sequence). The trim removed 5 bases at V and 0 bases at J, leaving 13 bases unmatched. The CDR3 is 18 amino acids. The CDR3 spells CATSGLPGQGYLNTEAFF. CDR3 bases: TGTGCCACCAGCGGACTACCGGGACAGGGCTATTTGAACACTGAAGCTTTCTTT.

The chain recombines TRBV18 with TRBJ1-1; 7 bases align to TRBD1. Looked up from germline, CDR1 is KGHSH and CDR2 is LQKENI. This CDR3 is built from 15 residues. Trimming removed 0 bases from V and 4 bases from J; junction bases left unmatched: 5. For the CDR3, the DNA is TGTGCCAGCTCACCACCCCCAGGGGGAGCCACTGAAGCTTTCTTT. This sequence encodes CASSPPPGGATEAFF.

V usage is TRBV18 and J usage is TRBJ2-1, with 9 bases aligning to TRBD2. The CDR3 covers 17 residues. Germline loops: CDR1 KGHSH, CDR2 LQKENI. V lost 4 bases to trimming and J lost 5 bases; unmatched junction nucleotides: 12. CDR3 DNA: TGTGCCAGCTCACGGGTACCTCTAGCGGGGATAAACAATGAGCAGTTCTTC. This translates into CASSRVPLAGINNEQFF.

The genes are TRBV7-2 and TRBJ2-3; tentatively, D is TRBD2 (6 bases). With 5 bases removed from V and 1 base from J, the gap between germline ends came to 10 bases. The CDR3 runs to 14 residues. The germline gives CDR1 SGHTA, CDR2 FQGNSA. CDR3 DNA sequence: TGTGCCAGCAGCCCTTCTAGCGGCACAGATACGCAGTATTTT. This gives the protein CASSPSSGTDTQYF. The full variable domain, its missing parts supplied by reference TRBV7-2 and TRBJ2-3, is GAGVSQSPSNKVTEKGKDVELRCDPISGHTALYWYRQSLGQGLEFLIYFQGNSAPDKSGLPSDRFSAERTGGSVSTLTIQRTQQEDSAVYLCASSPSSGTDTQYFGPGTRLTVL.

The CDR3 loop is CASSLADSYNEQFF. CDR3 nucleotides: TGTGCCAGCAGCTTAGCGGATTCCTACAATGAGCAGTTCTTC. The chain uses TRBV7-3 and TRBJ2-1; D not certain. With 2 bases removed from V and 1 base from J, the gap between germline ends came to 6 bases. Germline V CDR1 and CDR2: SGHTA, FQGTGA. The CDR3 has 14 amino acids.

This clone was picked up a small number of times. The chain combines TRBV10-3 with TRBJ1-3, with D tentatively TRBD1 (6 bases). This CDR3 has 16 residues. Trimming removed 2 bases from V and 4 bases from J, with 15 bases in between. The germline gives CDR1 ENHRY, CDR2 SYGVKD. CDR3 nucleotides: TGTGCCATCAGTGAGAACGCGGGGGCCGAAGGAAACACCATATATTTT. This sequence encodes CAISENAGAEGNTIYF.

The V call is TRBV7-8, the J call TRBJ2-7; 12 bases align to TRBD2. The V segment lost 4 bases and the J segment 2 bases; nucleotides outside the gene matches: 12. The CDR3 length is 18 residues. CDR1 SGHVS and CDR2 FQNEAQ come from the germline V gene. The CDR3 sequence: CASSSPAPTSGRPYEQYF. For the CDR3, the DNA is TGTGCCAGCAGCTCGCCGGCCCCGACTAGCGGGAGACCCTACGAGCAGTACTTC. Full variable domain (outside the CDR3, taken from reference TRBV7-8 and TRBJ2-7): GAGVSQSPRYKVAKRGQDVALRCDPISGHVSLFWYQQALGQGPEFLTYFQNEAQLDKSGLPSDRFFAERPEGSVSTLKIQRTQQEDSAVYLCASSSPAPTSGRPYEQYFGPGTRLTVT.

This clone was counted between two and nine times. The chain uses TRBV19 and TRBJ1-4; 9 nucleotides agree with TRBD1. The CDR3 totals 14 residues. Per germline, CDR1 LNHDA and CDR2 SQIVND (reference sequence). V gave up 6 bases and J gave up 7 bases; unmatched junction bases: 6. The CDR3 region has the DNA TGTGCCAGTAGAGAGACAGGGGGTGGTGAAAAACTGTTTTTT. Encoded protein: CASRETGGGEKLFF.

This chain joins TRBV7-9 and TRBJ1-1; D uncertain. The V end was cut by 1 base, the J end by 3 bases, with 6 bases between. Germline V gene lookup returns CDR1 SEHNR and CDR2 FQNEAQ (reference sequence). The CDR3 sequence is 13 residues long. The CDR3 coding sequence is TGTGCCAGCAGCTTAGTTGAGGACACTGAAGCTTTCTTT. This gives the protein CASSLVEDTEAFF.

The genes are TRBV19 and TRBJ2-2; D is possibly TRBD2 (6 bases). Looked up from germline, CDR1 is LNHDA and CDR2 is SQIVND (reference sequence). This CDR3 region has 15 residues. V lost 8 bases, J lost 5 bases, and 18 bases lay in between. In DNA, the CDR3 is TGTGCCAGTTCTCTAGCGCTCGCCCGGACCGGGGAGCTGTTTTTT. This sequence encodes CASSLALARTGELFF.

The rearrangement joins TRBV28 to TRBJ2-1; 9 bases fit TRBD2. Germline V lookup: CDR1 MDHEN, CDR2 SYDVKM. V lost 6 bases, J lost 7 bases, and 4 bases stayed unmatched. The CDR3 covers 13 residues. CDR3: CASRASGKNEQFF. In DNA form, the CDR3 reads TGTGCCAGCAGGGCTAGCGGGAAGAATGAGCAGTTCTTC.

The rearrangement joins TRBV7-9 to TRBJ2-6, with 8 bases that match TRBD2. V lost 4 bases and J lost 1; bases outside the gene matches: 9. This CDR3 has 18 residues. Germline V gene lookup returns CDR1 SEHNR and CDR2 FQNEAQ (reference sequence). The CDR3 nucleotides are TGTGCCAGCAGCTCGCCCAGCGGGAGTGGTTCTGGGGCCAACGTCCTGACTTTC. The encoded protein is CASSSPSGSGSGANVLTF.

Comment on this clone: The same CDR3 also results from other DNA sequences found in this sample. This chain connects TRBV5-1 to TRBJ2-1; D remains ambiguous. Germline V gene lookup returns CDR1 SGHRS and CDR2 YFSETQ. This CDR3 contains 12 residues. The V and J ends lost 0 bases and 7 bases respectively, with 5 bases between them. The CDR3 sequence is CASSLAGNEQFF. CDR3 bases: TGCGCCAGCAGCTTGGCAGGAAATGAGCAGTTCTTC.

CDR3 protein: CAWSQLGYGYTF. In nucleotides, the CDR3 is TGTGCCTGGAGTCAACTCGGCTATGGCTACACCTTC. The V and J genes are TRBV30 and TRBJ1-2; D ambiguous. CDR3 length: 12 residues. CDR1 is GTSNPN, CDR2 SVGIG, per germline (reference sequence). Trimming took 2 bases from V and 4 from J, leaving 8 bases between them.

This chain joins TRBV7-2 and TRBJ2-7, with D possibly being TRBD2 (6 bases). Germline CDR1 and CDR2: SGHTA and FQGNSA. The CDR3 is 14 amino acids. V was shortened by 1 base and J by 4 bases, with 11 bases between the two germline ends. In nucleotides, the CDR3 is TGTGCCAGCAGCTTAGTGGGAGGACTATACGAGCAGTACTTC. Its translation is CASSLVGGLYEQYF.

The CDR3 here is CASSPGTPEETQYF. In DNA form, the CDR3 reads TGCGCCAGCAGCCCCGGGACTCCCGAGGAGACCCAGTACTTC. V gene TRBV5-1 combines with J gene TRBJ2-5; a weak D match, TRBD2 (6 bases). Germline V CDR1 and CDR2: SGHRS, YFSETQ. This CDR3 contains 14 residues. Trimming took 4 bases from V and 5 from J, leaving 15 bases between them.

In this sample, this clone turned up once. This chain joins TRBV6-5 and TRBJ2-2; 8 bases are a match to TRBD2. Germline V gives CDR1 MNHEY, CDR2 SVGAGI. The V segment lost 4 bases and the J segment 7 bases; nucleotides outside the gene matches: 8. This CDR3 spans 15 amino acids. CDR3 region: CASSSLGLAGGELFF. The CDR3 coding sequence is TGTGCCAGCAGTTCCTTAGGACTAGCTGGCGGGGAGCTGTTTTTT.

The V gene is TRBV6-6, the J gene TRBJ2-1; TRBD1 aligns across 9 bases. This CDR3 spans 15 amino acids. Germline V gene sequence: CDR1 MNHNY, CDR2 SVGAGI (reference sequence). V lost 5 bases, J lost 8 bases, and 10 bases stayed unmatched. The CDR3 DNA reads TGTGCCAGCAGTCCACCGGGACAGGGTTGGGATGAGCAGTTCTTC. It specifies CASSPPGQGWDEQFF.

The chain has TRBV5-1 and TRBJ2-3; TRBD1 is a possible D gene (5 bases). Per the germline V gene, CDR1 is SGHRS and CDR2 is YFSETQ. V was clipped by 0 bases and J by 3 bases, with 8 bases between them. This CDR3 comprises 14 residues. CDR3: CASSLGGATDTQYF. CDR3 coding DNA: TGCGCCAGCAGCTTGGGTGGGGCTACAGATACGCAGTATTTT.